The rows below give T cell receptor beta chains drawn from one sample of a study of T-cell reconstitution after alpha-beta-depleted transplantation in children. One entry per CDR3 protein results from TCRdb running MiXCR on the PCR reads. The sample has about 580,000 distinct CDR3 sequences; roughly 23% are singletons. The sequencing here drew on PBMCs, mostly from graft donor cells, taken 360 days after TCRalphabeta/CD19-depleted stem cell transplant. These receptors came from a boy younger than two who had a stem cell transplant for acute myeloid leukemia, so the T cells may come from the graft donor. CDR3s include the opening cysteine and the closing phenylalanine or tryptophan. A D gene is named only where the DNA matches it firmly. Some rows have no size entry. The others give once, few or many, or a class for an expanded clone.

d_gene,v_gene,j_gene,abundance,CDR3aa,CDR3nt
.,TRBV5-1,TRBJ1-1,.,CASRPTMNTEAFF,TGCGCCAGCAGGCCGACCATGAACACTGAAGCTTTCTTT
.,TRBV13,TRBJ1-1,few,CASRSVLSEAFF,TGTGCCAGCAGGTCAGTGTTATCTGAAGCTTTCTTT
.,TRBV12-3/TRBV12-4,TRBJ2-4,few,CATTGGAGNIQYF,TGTGCCACCACCGGCGGGGCCGGGAACATTCAGTACTTC
.,TRBV5-5,TRBJ2-5,many,CASSFSLAEETQYF,TGTGCCAGCAGCTTCAGTCTAGCAGAAGAGACCCAGTACTTC
TRBD2,TRBV12-5,TRBJ2-2,.,CASGLASGDYTGELFF,TGTGCTAGTGGTTTGGCTAGCGGGGACTACACCGGGGAGCTGTTTTTT
TRBD1,TRBV5-6,TRBJ2-3,.,CASSLNRGSGTDTQYF,TGTGCCAGCAGCTTAAACAGGGGGTCGGGCACAGATACGCAGTATTTT
TRBD2,TRBV2,TRBJ2-1,many,CASSRAGGYNEQFF,TGTGCCAGCAGTAGAGCGGGGGGTTACAATGAGCAGTTCTTC
TRBD1,TRBV20-1,TRBJ1-1,few,CSAVNRGEAFF,TGCAGTGCCGTAAACAGGGGTGAAGCTTTCTTT
.,TRBV12-3/TRBV12-4,TRBJ2-7,few,CASSLPPKGINEQYF,TGTGCCAGCAGTTTACCCCCAAAGGGGATTAACGAGCAGTACTTC
.,TRBV3-1,TRBJ2-2,many,CASSRSQGSGELFF,TGTGCCAGCAGCCGATCGCAGGGTTCCGGGGAGCTGTTTTTT
.,TRBV7-2,TRBJ2-1,many,CASSFWGPYNEQFF,TGTGCCAGCAGCTTTTGGGGACCCTACAATGAGCAGTTCTTC
.,TRBV12-3/TRBV12-4,TRBJ2-4,many,CASSAGTNIQYF,TGTGCCAGCAGTGCAGGGACGAACATTCAGTACTTC
TRBD2,TRBV27,TRBJ2-3,.,CASSLSPGLAGTHTQYF,TGTGCCAGCAGTTTAAGTCCGGGACTAGCGGGGACTCATACGCAGTATTTT
TRBD2,TRBV7-2,TRBJ2-3,many,CASSLAPSGGSGTDTQYF,TGTGCCAGCAGCTTAGCCCCTAGCGGGGGGTCAGGCACAGATACGCAGTATTTT
TRBD2,TRBV10-2,TRBJ2-1,few,CASRLGGGSSYNEQFF,TGCGCCAGCAGGCTTGGCGGGGGGAGCTCCTACAATGAGCAGTTCTTC
.,TRBV7-2,TRBJ2-2,.,CASSFTPNTGELFF,TGTGCCAGCAGTTTTACCCCGAATACCGGGGAGCTGTTTTTT
TRBD1,TRBV5-6,TRBJ2-1,.,CASSFGTVDEQFF,TGTGCCAGCAGCTTCGGGACAGTCGATGAGCAGTTCTTC
TRBD1,TRBV20-1,TRBJ1-6,many,CSARVAGGVNSPLHF,TGCAGTGCTAGAGTTGCAGGGGGCGTTAATTCACCCCTCCACTTT
TRBD2,TRBV5-1,TRBJ2-1,few,CASSPWTSGGFDEQFF,TGCGCCAGCAGCCCGTGGACTAGCGGGGGGTTCGATGAGCAGTTCTTC
.,TRBV12-3/TRBV12-4,TRBJ2-4,many,CASSFPGLLANIQYF,TGTGCCAGCAGTTTCCCGGGTCTTCTTGCGAACATTCAGTACTTC
.,TRBV10-3,TRBJ1-2,few,CAISDPESRRYTF,TGTGCCATCAGTGACCCCGAGAGTAGGCGCTACACCTTC
TRBD2,TRBV10-3,TRBJ2-1,.,CAISNTGLAGAHNEQFF,TGTGCCATCAGTAACACGGGACTAGCGGGGGCGCACAATGAGCAGTTCTTC
.,TRBV4-3,TRBJ1-1,.,CASSLHWQVHPTNTEAFF,TGCGCCAGCAGCCTCCATTGGCAGGTACACCCCACCAACACTGAAGCTTTCTTT
.,TRBV29-1,TRBJ1-1,many,CSVEGRTEAFF,TGCAGCGTTGAGGGTCGGACTGAAGCTTTCTTT
TRBD1,TRBV20-1,TRBJ2-3,.,CSARGPGQGVSSQYF,TGCAGTGCTAGGGGCCCGGGACAGGGAGTTTCATCGCAGTATTTT
TRBD2,TRBV20-1,TRBJ2-5,many,CSAERGPSEETQYF,TGCAGCGCAGAGCGGGGACCCTCCGAAGAGACCCAGTACTTC
.,TRBV4-1,TRBJ2-2,.,CASSQDGTVLTGELFF,TGCGCCAGCAGCCAAGATGGGACGGTCCTCACCGGGGAGCTGTTTTTT
TRBD2,TRBV29-1,TRBJ2-1,many,CSVTGIAGGHYNEQFF,TGCAGCGTCACCGGTATAGCGGGGGGCCACTACAATGAGCAGTTCTTC
TRBD1,TRBV28,TRBJ2-1,few,CASSRQGPFDNEQFF,TGTGCCAGCAGTCGACAGGGACCCTTTGACAATGAGCAGTTCTTC
.,TRBV29-1,TRBJ2-1,many,CSVEGRSSSYNEQFF,TGCAGCGTTGAGGGCAGGAGTAGCTCCTACAATGAGCAGTTCTTC
.,TRBV20-1,TRBJ1-2,few,CSAPVWGSYTF,TGCAGTGCCCCGGTTTGGGGAAGCTACACCTTC
.,TRBV29-1,TRBJ2-2,few,CSVEGGRGNSGELFF,TGCAGCGTTGAAGGGGGCAGAGGCAACTCCGGGGAGCTGTTTTTT
TRBD1,TRBV20-1,TRBJ2-1,few,CSARDRGTGGYNEQFF,TGCAGTGCTAGAGATCGGGGGACAGGCGGTTACAATGAGCAGTTCTTC
.,TRBV6-2/TRBV6-3,TRBJ1-4,.,CASSYSRVATNEKLFF,TGTGCCAGCAGTTACTCAAGGGTTGCAACTAATGAAAAACTGTTTTTT
.,TRBV12-3/TRBV12-4,TRBJ2-5,few,CASSGGAETQYF,TGTGCCAGCAGTGGGGGGGCTGAGACCCAGTACTTC